The 3 T cell receptor beta chains below come from one sample, sequenced in a study of blood T cell repertoires in COVID-19. The table came from immunoSEQ multiplex PCR; TCRdb's copy has only in-frame clones and leaves some out. The sample carries under 300,000 clones, 75% to 90% recorded once. Material for sequencing was peripheral blood. The receptors stem from a woman aged 40 to 50 who had recovered from COVID-19.

The V call is TRBV5-1, the J call TRBJ2-3; TRBD1 is a possible D gene (5 bases). CDR3 length: 15 residues. The V end lost 2 bases, the J end lost 3 bases, and 13 bases lay between the germline ends. Germline V gene data show CDR1 as SGHRS and CDR2 as YFSETQ. The CDR3 bases are TGCGCCAGCAGCTTCGGTGCAGGGCTAACAGATACGCAGTATTTT. This encodes CASSFGAGLTDTQYF.

The J gene is TRBJ2-7, the V gene TRBV27; 7 bases fit TRBD1. This CDR3 contains 15 residues. Germline V lookup: CDR1 MNHEY, CDR2 SMNVEV (reference sequence). Trimming took 0 bases from V and 2 from J; bases not matched to a gene: 4. The CDR3 region has the DNA TGTGCCAGCAGTTTATCCAGACAGGGCCCCTACGAGCAGTACTTC. This codes for CASSLSRQGPYEQYF.

This clone was counted at least ten times. The rearrangement links TRBV13 to TRBJ2-5; TRBD2 might be the D (6 bases). CDR1 PRHDT and CDR2 FYEKMQ come from the germline V gene (reference sequence). The CDR3 is 15 amino acids. Trimming left V 0 bases short and J 5 bases short, with 13 bases between. The CDR3 reads CASSLGEEGGETQYF. CDR3 bases: TGTGCCAGCAGCTTAGGCGAGGAGGGCGGGGAGACCCAGTACTTC.